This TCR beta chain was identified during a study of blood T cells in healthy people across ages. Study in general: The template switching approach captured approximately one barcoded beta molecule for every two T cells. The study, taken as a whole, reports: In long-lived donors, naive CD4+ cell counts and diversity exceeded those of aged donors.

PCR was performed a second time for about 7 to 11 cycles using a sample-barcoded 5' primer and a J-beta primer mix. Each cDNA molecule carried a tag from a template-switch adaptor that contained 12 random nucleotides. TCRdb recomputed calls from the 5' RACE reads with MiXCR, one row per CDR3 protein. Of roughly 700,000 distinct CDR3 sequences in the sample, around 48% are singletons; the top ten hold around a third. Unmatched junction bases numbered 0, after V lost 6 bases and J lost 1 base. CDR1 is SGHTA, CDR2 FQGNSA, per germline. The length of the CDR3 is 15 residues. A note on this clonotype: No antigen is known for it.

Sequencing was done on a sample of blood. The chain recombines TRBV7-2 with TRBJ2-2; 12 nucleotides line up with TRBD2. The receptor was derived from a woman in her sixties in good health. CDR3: CASRTSGRNTGELFF. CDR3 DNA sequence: TGTGCCAGCAGGACTAGCGGGAGGAACACCGGGGAGCTGTTTTTT. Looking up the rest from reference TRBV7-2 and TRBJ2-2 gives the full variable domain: GAGVSQSPSNKVTEKGKDVELRCDPISGHTALYWYRQSLGQGLEFLIYFQGNSAPDKSGLPSDRFSAERTGGSVSTLTIQRTQQEDSAVYLCASRTSGRNTGELFFGEGSRLTVL.